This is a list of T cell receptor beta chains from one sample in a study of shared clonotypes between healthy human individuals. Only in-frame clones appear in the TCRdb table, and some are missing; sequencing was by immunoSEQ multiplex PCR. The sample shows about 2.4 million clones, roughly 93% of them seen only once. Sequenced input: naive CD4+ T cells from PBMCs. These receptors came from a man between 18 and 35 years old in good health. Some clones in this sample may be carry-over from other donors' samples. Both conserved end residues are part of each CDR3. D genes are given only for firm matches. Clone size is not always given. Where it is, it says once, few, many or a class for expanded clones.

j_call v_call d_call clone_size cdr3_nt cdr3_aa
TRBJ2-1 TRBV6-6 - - TGTGCCAGTGGTAGTGGTGGGTACGCTGAGCAGTTCTTC CASGSGGYAEQFF
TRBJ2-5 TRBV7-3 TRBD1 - TGTGCCAGCAGCTTGGGACAGATGGGGGAGACCCAGTACTTC CASSLGQMGETQYF
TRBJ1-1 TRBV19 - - TGTGCCAGTAGTAACGCAGGGGTGTTTGAGTCGGCTTTCTTT CASSNAGVFESAFF
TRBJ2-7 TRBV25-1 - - TGTGCCAGCCAGCAGGTCGAGCAGTACTTC CASQQVEQYF
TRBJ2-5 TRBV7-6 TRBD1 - TGTGCCAGCAGCGTCGGGACAGGGAGAAGCGGGGAGACCCAGTACTTC CASSVGTGRSGETQYF
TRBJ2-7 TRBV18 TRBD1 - TGTGCCAGCTCACGACAGGGCTACGAGCAGTACTTC CASSRQGYEQYF
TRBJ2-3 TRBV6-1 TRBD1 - TGTGCCAGCAGTCAGGACAGGGGAACAGATACGCAGTATTTT CASSQDRGTDTQYF
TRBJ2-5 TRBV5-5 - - TGTGCCAGCAGCTTCTCCAGCCAAGAGACCCAGTACTTC CASSFSSQETQYF
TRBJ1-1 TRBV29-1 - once TGCAGCGTTGGGGGCAGGATGAGGACTGAAGCTTTCTTT CSVGGRMRTEAFF
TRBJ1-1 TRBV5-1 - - TGCGCCAGCACCCTCGACGCTGGCACTGAAGCTTTCTTT CASTLDAGTEAFF
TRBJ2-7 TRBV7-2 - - TGTGCCAGCAGCTTAGAGGGGTATTACGAGGTGGGGGAGCAGTACTTC CASSLEGYYEVGEQYF
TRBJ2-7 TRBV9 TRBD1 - TGTGCCAGCAGCCCCGGGACAGGATCCTACGAGCAGTACTTC CASSPGTGSYEQYF
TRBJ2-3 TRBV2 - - TGTGCCAGCATTGGCCGGGCAGCAAGCACAGATACGCAGTATTTT CASIGRAASTDTQYF
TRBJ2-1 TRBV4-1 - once TGCGCCAGCAGCCCCAGCCAATCGGGGAGCTCCTACAATGAGCAGTTCTTC CASSPSQSGSSYNEQFF
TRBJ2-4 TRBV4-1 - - TGCGCCAGCAGCTCCCTCGGAGGGGGGCCCAAAAACATTCAGTACTTC CASSSLGGGPKNIQYF
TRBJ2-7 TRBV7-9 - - TGTGCCAGCAGCTTAGCCCCCCGCCACGAGCAGTACTTC CASSLAPRHEQYF
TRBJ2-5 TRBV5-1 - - TGCGCCAGCAGCTTGCTCGGGGTAGGCGCAGAGACCCAGTACTTC CASSLLGVGAETQYF
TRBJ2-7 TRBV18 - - TGTGCCAGCTCACCATCACATGGGGGTTACGAGCAGTACTTC CASSPSHGGYEQYF
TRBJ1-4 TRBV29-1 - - TGCAGCGGGCGGGATCCAGGGAGGATTGAAAAACTGTTTTTT CSGRDPGRIEKLFF
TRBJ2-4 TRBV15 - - TGTGCCACCAGCAGAGATCGGAAAAACATTCAGTACTTC CATSRDRKNIQYF
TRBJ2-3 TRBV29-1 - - TGCAGCGTTGAACTTGCTAGTTCTCTATCAGATACGCAGTATTTT CSVELASSLSDTQYF
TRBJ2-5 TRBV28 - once TGTGCCAGCGCATACCTGGAAGAGACCCAGTACTTC CASAYLEETQYF
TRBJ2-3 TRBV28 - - TGTGCCAGCAGTCCAGGGGACACAGATACGCAGTATTTT CASSPGDTDTQYF
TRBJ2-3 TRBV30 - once TGTGCCTGGAGTGTAGGGGGGGGCAGGGCAGATACGCAGTATTTT CAWSVGGGRADTQYF
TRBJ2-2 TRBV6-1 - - TGTGCCAGTCAGGGGGGCTACACCGGGGAGCTGTTTTTT CASQGGYTGELFF
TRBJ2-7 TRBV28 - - TGTGCCAGCAGTTCCCCAGCCCTTTTGGCCGAGCAGTACTTC CASSSPALLAEQYF
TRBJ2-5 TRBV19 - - TGTGCCAGTAGTATGGTGGTGACGGAGACCCAGTACTTC CASSMVVTETQYF
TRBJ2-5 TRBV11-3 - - TGTGCCAGCAGCTCCTGGACGGAACAAGAGACCCAGTACTTC CASSSWTEQETQYF
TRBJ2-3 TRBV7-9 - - TGTGCCAGCAGCCGAAACAGGGGAGGGGGCACAGATACGCAGTATTTT CASSRNRGGGTDTQYF
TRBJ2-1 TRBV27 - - TGTGCCAGCAGTTTATCGGGCGTTAGCTCCTACAATGAGCAGTTCTTC CASSLSGVSSYNEQFF
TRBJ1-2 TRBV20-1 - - TGCAGTGCCCAGGGCTATGGCTACACCTTC CSAQGYGYTF
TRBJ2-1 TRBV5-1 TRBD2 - TGCGCCAGCAGCCCGGGTACTAGCGGGTACAATGAGCAGTTCTTC CASSPGTSGYNEQFF
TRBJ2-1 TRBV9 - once TGTGCCAGCAGCGTAGCGGGTTATAACAATGAGCAGTTCTTC CASSVAGYNNEQFF
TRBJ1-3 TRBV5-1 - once TGCGCCAGCAGCTTGGAACCCGTTGGCGGAAACACCATATATTTT CASSLEPVGGNTIYF
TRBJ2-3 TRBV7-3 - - TGTGCCAGCAGCCCGGGGACCCTCACAGATACGCAGTATTTT CASSPGTLTDTQYF
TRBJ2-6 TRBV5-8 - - TGTGCCAGCAGCGCAATCAGGACCGCGCTAGGGGCCAACGTCCTGACTTTC CASSAIRTALGANVLTF
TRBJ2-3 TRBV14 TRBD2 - TGTGCCAGCAGCTATAGCGGGAGAGGGACAGATACGCAGTATTTT CASSYSGRGTDTQYF
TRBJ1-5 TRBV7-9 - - TGTGCCAGCAGCTTGAACAGGGATCAGCCCCAGCATTTT CASSLNRDQPQHF
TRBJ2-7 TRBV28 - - TGTGCCAGCAGAGGGAACAACTTCTACGAGCAGTACTTC CASRGNNFYEQYF
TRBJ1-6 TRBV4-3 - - TGCGCCAGCAGCCAAGAAACGGCGCCCGCTTATAATTCACCCCTCCACTTT CASSQETAPAYNSPLHF
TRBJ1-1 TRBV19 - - TGTGCCAGTAGTATCCCGCCCAGCACTGAAGCTTTCTTT CASSIPPSTEAFF
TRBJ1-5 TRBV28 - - TGTGCCAGCAGTCCGGGGGGACGGTTTCAGCCCCAGCATTTT CASSPGGRFQPQHF
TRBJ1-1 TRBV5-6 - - TGTGCCAGCAGCTCGAAAGGGTGGGAGACTGAAGCTTTCTTT CASSSKGWETEAFF
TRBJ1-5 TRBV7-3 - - TGTGCCAGCAGCCCCCACAGGGAGAGGGGCAATCAGCCCCAGCATTTT CASSPHRERGNQPQHF
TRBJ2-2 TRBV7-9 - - TGTGCCAGCAGCCTACTCTCCGGGACAAGGACGGGGGAGCTGTTTTTT CASSLLSGTRTGELFF
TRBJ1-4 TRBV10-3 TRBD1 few TGTGCCATCAGGGGGGACAGGGCTAATGAAAAACTGTTTTTT CAIRGDRANEKLFF